What follows is one TCR beta chain and its context. The antigen is undetermined. Clones were sequenced by immunoSEQ multiplex PCR, and TCRdb holds only the in-frame ones, with some missing. In the table there are 2,600 or so clones, roughly 68% of which are singletons. Stated time point: cycle 4 day 1 (C4D1), after about 6 weeks of nivolumab. Each patient's relapse followed autologous stem cell transplantation, and brentuximab vedotin exposure varied. Investigators obtained CD8+ T cells from thawed PBMCs by magnetic negative selection. The data derive from a study of PD-1 blockade in classical Hodgkin lymphoma. Notes on the study in general: Some patients started nivolumab under 1 year after ASCT, and they were excluded. There was a significant rise in CD4+ TCR diversity by C4D1, with no such rise for CD8+. Partial responders and progressors had significantly lower baseline TCR diversity. Reasons behind the repertoire differences stay unclear, perhaps disease activity or earlier therapy.

Trimming removed 4 bases at V and 3 bases at J, with 11 bases between. CDR1 is SGHRS and CDR2 is YFSETQ in the germline V gene. The CDR3 spans 13 residues. The sequence was obtained from a human donor with classical Hodgkin lymphoma. Sequenced material: CD8+ T cells from blood, taken before the fourth cycle of nivolumab. The chain couples TRBV5-1 to TRBJ2-7; D uncertain. The CDR3 loop is CASSNSRLYEQYF. The CDR3 nucleotides read TGCGCCAGCAGCAATTCCAGGCTCTACGAGCAGTACTTC.